Reported below is one T cell receptor beta chain. The target antigen is unknown. The sample originates from a study of beta chain features in type 1 diabetes. Turning to the study itself: Researchers looked at roughly 110 million sorted cells across all samples. Regarding the study as a whole: Within each of all four CD4+ subsets, Type 1 diabetes patients had TCRB CDR3s that were moderately but significantly shorter. Patients showed naive, central memory and Treg TCRB repertoires that appeared more similar than those of healthy donors.

Expressed TCRB transcripts were sequenced because the entire RNA isolate underwent reverse transcription. Data came from immunoSEQ multiplex PCR; TCRdb stores just in-frame clones and leaves some out. This sample has under 900,000 clones, with about a sixth found just once. The CDR3 runs to 14 residues. Germline V CDR1 and CDR2: SNHLY, FYNNEI. V was shortened by 3 bases and J by 7 bases, with 12 bases between the two germline ends. The chain has TRBV2 and TRBJ1-4, with a possible D match to TRBD1 (6 bases). Sequencing was done on a sample of naive CD4+ T cells from blood. This TCR derives from a woman in her late teens or twenties in good health. The CDR3 spells CASSDGTGSEKLFF. CDR3 coding DNA: TGTGCCAGCAGTGATGGTACAGGGAGTGAAAAACTGTTTTTT.